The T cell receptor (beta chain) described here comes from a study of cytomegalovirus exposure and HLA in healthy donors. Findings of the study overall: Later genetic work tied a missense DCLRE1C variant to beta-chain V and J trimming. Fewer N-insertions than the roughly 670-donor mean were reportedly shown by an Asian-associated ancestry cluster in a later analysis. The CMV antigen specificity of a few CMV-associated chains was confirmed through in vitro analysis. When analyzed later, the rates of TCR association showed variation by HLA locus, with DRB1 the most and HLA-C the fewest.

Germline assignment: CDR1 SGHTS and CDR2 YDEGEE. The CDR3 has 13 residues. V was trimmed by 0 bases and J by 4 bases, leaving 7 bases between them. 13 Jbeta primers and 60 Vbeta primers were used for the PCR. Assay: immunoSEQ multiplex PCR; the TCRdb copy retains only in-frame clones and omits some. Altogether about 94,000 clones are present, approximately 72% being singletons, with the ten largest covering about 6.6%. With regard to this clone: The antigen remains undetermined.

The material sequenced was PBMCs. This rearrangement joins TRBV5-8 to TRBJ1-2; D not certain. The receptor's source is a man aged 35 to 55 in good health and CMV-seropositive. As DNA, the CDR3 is TGTGCCAGCAGCTTGGCCAGCGGCTATGGCTACACCTTC. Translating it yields CASSLASGYGYTF.